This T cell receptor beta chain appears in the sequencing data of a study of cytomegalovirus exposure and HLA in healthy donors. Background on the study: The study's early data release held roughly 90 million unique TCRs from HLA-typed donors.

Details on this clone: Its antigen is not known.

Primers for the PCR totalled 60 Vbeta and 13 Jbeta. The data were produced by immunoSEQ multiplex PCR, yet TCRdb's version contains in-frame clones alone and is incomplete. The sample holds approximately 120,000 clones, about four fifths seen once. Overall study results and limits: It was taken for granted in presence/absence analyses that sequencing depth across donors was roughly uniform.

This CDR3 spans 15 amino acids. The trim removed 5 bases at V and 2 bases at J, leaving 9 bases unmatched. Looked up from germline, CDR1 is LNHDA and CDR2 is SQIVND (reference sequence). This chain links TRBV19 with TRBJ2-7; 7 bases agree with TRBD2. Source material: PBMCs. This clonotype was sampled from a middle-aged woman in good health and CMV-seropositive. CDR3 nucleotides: TGTGCCAGTAGTCCGACTAGCCGCAGCCCCTACGAGCAGTACTTC. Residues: CASSPTSRSPYEQYF.